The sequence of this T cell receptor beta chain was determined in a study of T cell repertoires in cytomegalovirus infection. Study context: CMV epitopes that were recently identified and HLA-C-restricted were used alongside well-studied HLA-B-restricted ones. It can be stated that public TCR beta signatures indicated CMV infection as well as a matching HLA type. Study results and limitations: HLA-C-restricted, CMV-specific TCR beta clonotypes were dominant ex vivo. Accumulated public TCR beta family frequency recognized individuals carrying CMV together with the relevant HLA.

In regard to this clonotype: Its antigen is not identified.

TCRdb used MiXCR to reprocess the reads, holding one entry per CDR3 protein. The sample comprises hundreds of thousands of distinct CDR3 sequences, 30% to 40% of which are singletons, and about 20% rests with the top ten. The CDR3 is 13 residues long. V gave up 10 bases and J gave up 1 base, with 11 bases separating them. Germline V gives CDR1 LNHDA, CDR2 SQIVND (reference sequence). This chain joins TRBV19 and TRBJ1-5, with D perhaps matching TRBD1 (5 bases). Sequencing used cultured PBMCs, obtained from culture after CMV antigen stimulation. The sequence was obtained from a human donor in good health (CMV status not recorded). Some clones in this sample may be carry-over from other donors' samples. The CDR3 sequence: CATGLSSNQPQHF. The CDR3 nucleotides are TGTGCCACAGGGTTATCGAGCAATCAGCCCCAGCATTTT.